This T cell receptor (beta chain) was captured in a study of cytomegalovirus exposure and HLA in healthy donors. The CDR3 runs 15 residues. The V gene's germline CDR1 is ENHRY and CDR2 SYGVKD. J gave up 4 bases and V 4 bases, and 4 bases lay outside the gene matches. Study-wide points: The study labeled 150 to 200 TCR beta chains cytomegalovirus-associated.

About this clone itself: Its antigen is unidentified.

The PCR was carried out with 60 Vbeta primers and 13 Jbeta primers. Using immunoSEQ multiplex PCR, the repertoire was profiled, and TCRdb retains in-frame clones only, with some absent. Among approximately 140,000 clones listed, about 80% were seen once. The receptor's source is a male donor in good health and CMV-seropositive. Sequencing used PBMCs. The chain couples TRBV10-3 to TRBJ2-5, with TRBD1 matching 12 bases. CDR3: CAISAGTGGGETQYF. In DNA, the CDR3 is TGTGCCATCAGTGCCGGGACAGGGGGCGGAGAGACCCAGTACTTC.